The 2 T cell receptor beta chains in this list originate from one sample, sequenced in a study of blood T cell repertoires in COVID-19 (dated by TCRdb to about 2020). Libraries came from the immunoSEQ multiplex PCR assay. As stored in TCRdb, this immuneACCESS dataset retains in-frame rearrangements with V and J assigned. A fraction of the clones does not appear; measured against another copy, unresolved V genes explain less than half of the discrepancy, and the remainder lacks a known reason. The sample includes about 490,000 clones, with over 75% observed a single time. The ten largest clonotypes hold about 3% of the sample. Sequenced material: peripheral blood. The receptors derive from a human donor in a cohort sampled during active COVID-19.

The genes are TRBV28 and TRBJ2-7; no firm D call. The V gene's germline CDR1 is MDHEN and CDR2 SYDVKM. Trimming removed 6 bases at V and 0 bases at J, with 12 bases between. The CDR3 totals 14 residues. The CDR3: CASSLTSSSYEQYF. In DNA form, the CDR3 reads TGTGCCAGCAGCCTGACTTCCAGCTCCTACGAGCAGTACTTC.

This clone has ten or more counts. This same CDR3 is encoded by further DNA sequences in the sample. The rearrangement joins TRBV7-9 to TRBJ1-5, with D unclear. The CDR3 is 14 residues long. The germline CDR1 and CDR2 sequences are SEHNR and FQNEAQ (reference sequence). Deletions cut 1 base from V and 3 bases from J, with 7 bases between. In nucleotides, the CDR3 is TGTGCCAGCAGCTTAGGGCAGATCAATCAGCCCCAGCATTTT. Its translation: CASSLGQINQPQHF. Filled out from reference TRBV7-9 and TRBJ1-5, the complete variable domain reads DTGVSQNPRHKITKRGQNVTFRCDPISEHNRLYWYRQTLGQGPEFLTYFQNEAQLEKSRLLSDRFSAERPKGSFSTLEIQRTEQGDSAMYLCASSLGQINQPQHFGDGTRLSIL.